What follows describes a single TCR beta chain. Antigen: not known. These data originate in a study of PD-L1 blockade in urothelial cancer. Study-level information: The median number of T cells present in blood samples was around 150,000.

Findings and limits, study-wide: When measured at 3 weeks, tumor-associated blood clones expanded more in durable-benefit patients.

This CDR3 region has 16 residues. CDR1 is LNHNV and CDR2 is YYDKDF in the germline V gene (reference sequence). V was clipped by 3 bases and J by 7 bases; unmatched bases: 12. Synthetic templates analogous to TCR were spiked into all PCRs individually. Profiling relied on immunoSEQ multiplex PCR, and the TCRdb table lists in-frame clones only, not all of them. Of tens of thousands of clones listed, about 85% were seen once; the top ten hold less than 2%. Documented time point: peripheral blood 6 weeks after treatment start. The source material was PBMCs, sampled around atezolizumab (anti-PD-L1) treatment. The V and J genes are TRBV15 and TRBJ2-3; TRBD2 matches 8 bases. The origin of this receptor is a man over 45 with urothelial cancer. CDR3 sequence: CATSSLGPGGGNTQYF. CDR3 nucleotides: TGTGCCACCAGCAGCCTGGGCCCCGGGGGGGGTAATACGCAGTATTTT.